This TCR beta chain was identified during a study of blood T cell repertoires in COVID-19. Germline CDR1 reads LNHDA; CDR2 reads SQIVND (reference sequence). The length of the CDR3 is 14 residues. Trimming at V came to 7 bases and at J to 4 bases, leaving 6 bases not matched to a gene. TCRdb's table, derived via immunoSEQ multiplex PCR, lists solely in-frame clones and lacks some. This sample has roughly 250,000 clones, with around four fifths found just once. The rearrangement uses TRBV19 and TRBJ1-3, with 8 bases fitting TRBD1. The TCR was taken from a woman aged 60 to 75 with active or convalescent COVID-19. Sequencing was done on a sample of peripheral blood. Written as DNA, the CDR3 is TGTGCCAGTAAGAAGACAGGGGCCGGAAACACCATATATTTT. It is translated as CASKKTGAGNTIYF. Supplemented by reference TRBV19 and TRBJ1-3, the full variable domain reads DGGITQSPKYLFRKEGQNVTLSCEQNLNHDAMYWYRQDPGQGLRLIYYSQIVNDFQKGDIAEGYSVSREKKESFPLTVTSAQKNPTAFYLCASKKTGAGNTIYFGEGSWLTVV.